A single sample gave rise to the 11 T cell receptor beta chains below, sequenced in a study of OX40 agonist ivuxolimab in advanced cancers. The data were produced by immunoSEQ multiplex PCR, yet TCRdb's version contains in-frame clones alone and is incomplete. The data hold some 70,000 clones, with 70% to 90% observed a single time. The sample in question was CD4+ or CD8+ T cells sorted from blood, obtained in a trial of the OX40 agonist ivuxolimab. Receptor source: an adult with an advanced solid tumor such as melanoma, head and neck, liver or kidney cancer.

The chain recombines TRBV30 with TRBJ1-4; 7 positions match TRBD1. Germline V gene data show CDR1 as GTSNPN and CDR2 as SVGIG (reference sequence). The CDR3 contains 14 residues. Losses at the gene ends were 8 bases for V and 7 bases for J; bases not matched to a gene: 13. The CDR3 spells CARNQGGIGEKLFF. As DNA, the CDR3 is TGTGCCCGGAACCAAGGGGGCATTGGTGAAAAACTGTTTTTT.

The chain uses TRBV18 and TRBJ2-3; D is unclear. Germline V gene lookup returns CDR1 KGHSH and CDR2 LQKENI. The CDR3 spans 16 residues. Trimming shortened V by 2 bases and J by 0 bases, and 12 bases separated the two germline ends. The CDR3 DNA follows: TGTGCCAGCTCACCATTCGTGGGGTCTAGCACAGATACGCAGTATTTT. Translation gives CASSPFVGSSTDTQYF.

The J gene is TRBJ2-7, the V gene TRBV28; 13 bases are a match to TRBD2. The CDR3 runs to 14 residues. V lost 5 bases and J lost 6; bases outside the gene matches: 4. Germline V gives CDR1 MDHEN, CDR2 SYDVKM. The CDR3 DNA reads TGTGCCAGCAGTACTAGCGGGAGGGTGGGCGAGCAGTACTTC. It is translated as CASSTSGRVGEQYF.

The rearrangement links TRBV5-1 to TRBJ2-7; weak D call: TRBD2 (5 bases). Germline CDR1 reads SGHRS; CDR2 reads YFSETQ. The V gene lost 0 bases and the J gene lost 2 bases, with 15 bases spanning the gap. This CDR3 has 16 amino acids. The chain's CDR3 is CASSLGTAGPTYEQYF. The CDR3 DNA sequence: TGCGCCAGCAGCTTGGGGACTGCGGGTCCCACCTACGAGCAGTACTTC.

V usage is TRBV27 and J usage is TRBJ2-3, with unresolved D. V lost 4 bases and J 2 bases, leaving 1 base between the germline ends. The CDR3 is 11 residues long. Looked up from germline, CDR1 is MNHEY and CDR2 is SMNVEV (reference sequence). The CDR3 is CASSSTDTQYF. In DNA, the CDR3 is TGTGCCAGCAGTTCCACAGATACGCAGTATTTT.

The V gene is TRBV29-1, the J gene TRBJ1-1; a possible D gene is TRBD1 (6 bases). Trimming took off 1 base at V and 11 bases at J, with 20 bases between the two ends. Per the germline V gene, CDR1 is SQVTM and CDR2 is ANQGSEA. The CDR3 has 14 residues. The CDR3 sequence is CSVEGMGLGDTAFF. The CDR3 nucleotides read TGCAGCGTTGAAGGTATGGGTTTGGGGGACACGGCTTTCTTT.

The chain employs TRBV30 and TRBJ2-1, with 9 bases that match TRBD2. The CDR3 is 14 residues long. Germline CDR1 is GTSNPN and CDR2 is SVGIG (reference sequence). Unmatched junction bases numbered 13, after V lost 7 bases and J lost 9 bases. The CDR3 sequence: CASRGVAGALEQFF. The CDR3 bases are TGTGCCTCCCGCGGGGTAGCGGGAGCGCTTGAGCAGTTCTTC.

This clone showed up just once. The gene calls are TRBV7-2 and TRBJ2-5, with D unclear. This CDR3 is built from 12 residues. Germline CDR1 is SGHTA and CDR2 is FQGNSA. Trimming removed 1 base from V and 5 bases from J, with 5 bases in between. The CDR3 reads CASSLEVETQYF. CDR3 DNA: TGTGCCAGCAGCTTAGAGGTGGAGACCCAGTACTTC.

The chain couples TRBV6-5 to TRBJ2-5; D remains unclear. Looked up from germline, CDR1 is MNHEY and CDR2 is SVGAGI. V was pared by 2 bases and J by 1 base, with 14 bases between. The CDR3 length is 16 residues. The CDR3 loop is CASSYSYDLVQETQYF. The CDR3 nucleotides read TGTGCCAGCAGTTACAGTTACGATCTGGTCCAAGAGACCCAGTACTTC.

The V gene is TRBV7-2, the J gene TRBJ1-1; no clear D gene. The CDR3 has 12 residues. V lost 5 bases and J 6 bases, leaving 10 bases between the germline ends. CDR1 SGHTA and CDR2 FQGNSA come from the germline V gene. Here the CDR3 reads CASSPDGAEAFF. The DNA of the CDR3 is TGTGCCAGCAGCCCCGATGGCGCTGAAGCTTTCTTT.

The chain combines TRBV28 with TRBJ2-3; tentatively, D is TRBD1 or TRBD2 (5 bases each). V lost 7 bases, J lost 4 bases, and 12 bases lay in between. Germline V lookup: CDR1 MDHEN, CDR2 SYDVKM. CDR3 length equals 13 residues. The CDR3 DNA reads as TGTGCCAGCATGGCCCCGGGGCCAGATACGCAGTATTTT. It specifies CASMAPGPDTQYF.